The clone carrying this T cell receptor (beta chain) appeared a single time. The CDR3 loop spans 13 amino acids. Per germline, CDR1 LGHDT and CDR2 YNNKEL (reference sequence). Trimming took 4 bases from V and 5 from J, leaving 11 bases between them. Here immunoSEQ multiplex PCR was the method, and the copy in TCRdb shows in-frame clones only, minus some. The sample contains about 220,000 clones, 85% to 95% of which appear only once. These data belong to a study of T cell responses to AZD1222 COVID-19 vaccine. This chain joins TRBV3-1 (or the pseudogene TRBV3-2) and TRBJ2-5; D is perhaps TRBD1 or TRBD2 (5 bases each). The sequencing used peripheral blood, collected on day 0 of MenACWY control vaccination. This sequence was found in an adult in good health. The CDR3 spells CASSPGRRETQYF. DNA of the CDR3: TGTGCCAGCAGCCCGGGACGCAGGGAGACCCAGTACTTC.